These 27 T cell receptor beta chains share one sample of origin, sequenced in a study of blood T cell repertoires in COVID-19. TCRdb's copy holds only in-frame clones and misses some; the assay was immunoSEQ multiplex PCR. The sample yields approximately 350,000 clones, around four fifths seen once. The sample comprised PBMCs or T cells enriched from blood (not recorded which). These receptor sequences come from a woman between 45 and 60 years old who had recovered from COVID-19.

V usage is TRBV10-3 and J usage is TRBJ1-5, with 10 bases identical to TRBD1. The J segment lost 2 bases and the V segment lost 8 bases, leaving 3 bases of the junction unmatched. The length of the CDR3 is 14 residues. Germline CDR1 reads ENHRY; CDR2 reads SYGVKD. In nucleotides, the CDR3 is TGTGCCATCGGACAGGGGGACGGCAATCAGCCCCAGCATTTT. Translation gives CAIGQGDGNQPQHF.

The chain carries TRBV14 and TRBJ2-7; tentatively, D is TRBD1 (6 bases). With 4 bases removed from V and 5 bases from J, the gap between germline ends came to 15 bases. The CDR3 covers 14 residues. Germline CDR1 and CDR2: SGHDN and FVKESK. DNA for the CDR3: TGTGCCAGCAGCCTGTTTTCAGGGGAGAACGAGCAGTACTTC. It is translated as CASSLFSGENEQYF.

DNA for the CDR3: TGTGCCAGCTCACCACCGGGACTAGCGGGGTACTACGAGCAGTACTTC. Protein product: CASSPPGLAGYYEQYF. The rearrangement uses TRBV18 and TRBJ2-7; TRBD2 matches at 13 bases. J lost 3 bases, V lost 0 bases, and 2 bases had no gene match. Per germline, CDR1 KGHSH and CDR2 LQKENI. This CDR3 comprises 16 residues.

The J gene is TRBJ2-3, the V gene TRBV30; 7 bases fit TRBD2. V was clipped by 1 base and J by 4 bases; unmatched bases: 5. Germline loops: CDR1 GTSNPN, CDR2 SVGIG (reference sequence). This CDR3 contains 14 residues. CDR3: CAWSGGGSADTQYF. The CDR3 nucleotides read TGTGCCTGGAGTGGAGGCGGGAGTGCAGATACGCAGTATTTT.

This chain connects TRBV11-3 to TRBJ1-1, with TRBD1 matching over 10 bases. Unmatched junction bases numbered 9, after V lost 4 bases and J lost 4 bases. Per germline, CDR1 SGHNT and CDR2 YENEEA. CDR3 size: 16 residues. As DNA, the CDR3 is TGTGCCAGCAGCTCTAGGGGCCGGACAGGGGGCACTGAAGCTTTCTTT. Its translation: CASSSRGRTGGTEAFF.

This chain connects TRBV15 to TRBJ2-7; possible D gene TRBD1, 5 bases. Trimming left V 0 bases short and J 3 bases short, with 12 bases between. From germline, CDR1 is LNHNV and CDR2 YYDKDF (reference sequence). The CDR3 contains 15 residues. CDR3 in amino acids: CATSRDGALNYEQYF. CDR3 nucleotide sequence: TGTGCCACCAGCAGAGATGGGGCTTTAAACTACGAGCAGTACTTC.

The chain has TRBV2 and TRBJ2-7, with a tentative D call TRBD1 (6 bases). Germline-derived CDR1 and CDR2 are SNHLY and FYNNEI. This CDR3 has 13 amino acids. CDR3 in DNA: TGTGCAGTCCGGGGCAGGGGATCCTACGAGCAGTACTTC. Its translation is CAVRGRGSYEQYF.

The V and J genes are TRBV27 and TRBJ1-4; D is ambiguous. Looked up from germline, CDR1 is MNHEY and CDR2 is SMNVEV (reference sequence). V was shortened by 5 bases and J by 1 base, with 8 bases between the two germline ends. The CDR3 is 14 residues long. The CDR3 DNA is TGTGCCAGCAGTCCACTTAGAACTAATGAAAAACTGTTTTTT. This gives the protein CASSPLRTNEKLFF.

This sequence joins TRBV9 and TRBJ2-7, with a tentative D call TRBD2 (6 bases). The CDR3 is 15 residues long. The germline CDR1 and CDR2 sequences are SGDLS and YYNGEE. Trimming shortened V by 0 bases and J by 3 bases, and 13 bases separated the two germline ends. CDR3 in amino acids: CASSVAPGVNYEQYF. The DNA of the CDR3 is TGTGCCAGCAGCGTAGCCCCGGGGGTGAACTACGAGCAGTACTTC.

There are a few counts of this clone. The rearrangement uses TRBV11-3 and TRBJ2-7; 7 bases map to TRBD2. Germline V lookup: CDR1 SGHNT, CDR2 YENEEA. The CDR3 length is 13 residues. The ends lost 1 base at V and 6 bases at J; junction bases unmatched: 3. The CDR3 nucleotides read TGTGCCAGCAGCTTAGTGGGGGGGACCGAGCAGTACTTC. Translated, it gives CASSLVGGTEQYF.

Comment on this clone: The identical CDR3 is also encoded by other nucleotide sequences in the sample. The chain is built from TRBV7-9 and TRBJ2-1, with 8 bases matching TRBD2. V dropped 1 base and J dropped 1; count of bases not matched to a gene: 3. This CDR3 has 16 residues. In germline, CDR1 is SEHNR, CDR2 FQNEAQ (reference sequence). For the CDR3, the DNA is TGTGCCAGCAGCTTAGTGGGACTAGTATCCTACAATGAGCAGTTCTTC. It translates to CASSLVGLVSYNEQFF.

V and J are TRBV7-8 and TRBJ1-2, with D possibly being TRBD1 (6 bases). The CDR3 is 16 amino acids. Trimming took 1 base from V and 0 from J, leaving 12 bases between them. Germline V lookup: CDR1 SGHVS, CDR2 FQNEAQ. The CDR3 nucleotides are TGTGCCAGCAGCTTAGGACAGGTGAGAGCTAACTATGGCTACACCTTC. This translates into CASSLGQVRANYGYTF.

The rearrangement uses TRBV4-1 and TRBJ1-2; a possible D gene is TRBD1 (6 bases). V lost 1 base, J lost 1 base, and 10 bases lay in between. This CDR3 region has 15 residues. Germline lookup yields CDR1 MGHRA and CDR2 YSYEKL. In DNA, the CDR3 is TGCGCCAGCAGCCAAGGATCAGGGGATAACTATGGCTACACCTTC. Translating gives CASSQGSGDNYGYTF.

The V and J genes are TRBV7-9 and TRBJ1-1; D may be TRBD1 (6 bases). This CDR3 spans 11 amino acids. V gave up 5 bases and J gave up 9 bases, with 10 bases separating them. Looked up from germline, CDR1 is SEHNR and CDR2 is FQNEAQ (reference sequence). CDR3 in amino acids: CASSPDRQAFF. The CDR3 DNA reads TGTGCCAGCAGCCCGGACAGACAAGCTTTCTTT. The complete variable domain, with remaining parts taken from reference TRBV7-9 and TRBJ1-1, reads DTGVSQNPRHKITKRGQNVTFRCDPISEHNRLYWYRQTLGQGPEFLTYFQNEAQLEKSRLLSDRFSAERPKGSFSTLEIQRTEQGDSAMYLCASSPDRQAFFGQGTRLTVV.

The gene calls are TRBV6-5 and TRBJ2-7; 9 nucleotides agree with TRBD1. The germline V gene encodes CDR1 MNHEY and CDR2 SVGAGI. This CDR3 contains 15 residues. Trimming removed 4 bases from V and 1 base from J; junction bases left unmatched: 5. The CDR3 DNA reads as TGTGCCAGCAGTTTCGGACAGGGGCCATCCTACGAGCAGTACTTC. It codes for CASSFGQGPSYEQYF.

The chain combines TRBV19 with TRBJ1-2; D perhaps matches TRBD1 (5 bases). Trimming stripped 3 bases from V and 6 bases from J, with 14 bases between. The CDR3 is 14 residues long. The germline V gene has CDR1 LNHDA and CDR2 SQIVND (reference sequence). The CDR3 loop is CASSIGTPGDGYTF. The CDR3 coding sequence is TGTGCCAGTAGTATCGGGACCCCGGGAGATGGCTACACCTTC.

This clone was observed a single time. The chain employs TRBV3-1 (or the pseudogene TRBV3-2) and TRBJ1-1; 7 bases align to TRBD1. V trimming: 2 bases; J trimming: 4 bases; junction bases outside the gene matches: 4. Germline values: CDR1 LGHDT, CDR2 YNNKEL (reference sequence). The CDR3 is made up of 14 amino acids. CDR3 loop: CASSQPTGPTEAFF. CDR3 coding DNA: TGTGCCAGCAGCCAACCGACAGGGCCCACTGAAGCTTTCTTT.

The chain employs TRBV7-2 and TRBJ2-6; TRBD1 aligns across 8 bases. The V and J ends lost 5 bases and 2 bases, in that order; junction bases with no gene match: 2. The CDR3 has 15 residues. Germline lookup yields CDR1 SGHTA and CDR2 FQGNSA. The CDR3, as DNA: TGTGCCAGCAGCCTACAGGGGGCTGGGGCCAACGTCCTGACTTTC. This encodes CASSLQGAGANVLTF.

This chain connects TRBV19 to TRBJ1-5; perhaps TRBD1 as D (6 bases). Germline V gene data show CDR1 as LNHDA and CDR2 as SQIVND (reference sequence). This CDR3 has 17 residues. V dropped 6 bases and J dropped 6 bases, with 24 bases sitting between them. CDR3 in DNA: TGTGCCAGTAGGATCTACTCACAGGGTCATGTCAGTCAGCCCCAGCATTTT. Protein product: CASRIYSQGHVSQPQHF.

This clone occurred once. The rearrangement joins TRBV27 to TRBJ2-1; TRBD2 matches 7 bases. This CDR3 has 15 residues. V lost 6 bases to trimming and J lost 8 bases; unmatched junction nucleotides: 13. CDR1 is MNHEY, CDR2 SMNVEV, per germline (reference sequence). The CDR3 sequence: CASSSGTTLLDEQFF. CDR3 DNA: TGTGCCAGCAGCTCCGGGACTACCCTCCTTGATGAGCAGTTCTTC.

The sample holds one count of this clone. The rearrangement links TRBV27 to TRBJ1-1; D is unresolved. Germline V CDR1 and CDR2: MNHEY, SMNVEV (reference sequence). Trimming shortened V by 0 bases and J by 4 bases, and 6 bases separated the two germline ends. The CDR3 extends over 13 amino acids. The CDR3 region is CASSLSIGTEAFF. CDR3 DNA sequence: TGTGCCAGCAGTTTATCCATCGGCACTGAAGCTTTCTTT.

This chain joins TRBV19 and TRBJ1-6; perhaps TRBD1 as D (6 bases). Looked up from germline, CDR1 is LNHDA and CDR2 is SQIVND (reference sequence). The CDR3 consists of 16 residues. V lost 3 bases and J lost 5, with 14 bases in between. CDR3 sequence: CASSIESGQNNSPLHF. DNA of the CDR3: TGTGCCAGTAGTATTGAATCGGGACAAAATAATTCACCCCTCCACTTT.

J is TRBJ2-1 and V is TRBV7-8; 10 bases agree with TRBD2. Germline values: CDR1 SGHVS, CDR2 FQNEAQ. V was pared by 3 bases and J by 3 bases, with 5 bases of the junction left unmatched. This CDR3 is built from 16 residues. Here the CDR3 DNA reads TGTGCCAGCAGCTTCCTAGCGGGAGCCAACTACAATGAGCAGTTCTTC. This sequence encodes CASSFLAGANYNEQFF.

The chain combines TRBV30 with TRBJ1-1, with D uncertain. With 0 bases removed from V and 5 bases from J, the gap between germline ends came to 7 bases. The germline gives CDR1 GTSNPN, CDR2 SVGIG (reference sequence). There are 12 residues in the CDR3. The CDR3 DNA reads TGTGCCTGGAGTGTAGCAAGAACTGAAGCTTTCTTT. Protein: CAWSVARTEAFF.

The chain uses TRBV18 and TRBJ1-1; D is uncertain. The germline CDR1 and CDR2 sequences are KGHSH and LQKENI. Trimming cost V 3 bases and J 1 base, with 12 bases left between them. CDR3 length: 15 residues. The CDR3 DNA is TGTGCCAGCTCACCCCAGATTGGCCCGAACACTGAAGCTTTCTTT. Its translation is CASSPQIGPNTEAFF.

This clone was counted a single time. The chain couples TRBV30 to TRBJ2-7; 8 bases line up with TRBD2. After removal of 3 bases from V and 4 bases from J, the junction contained 11 bases not matched to a gene. The CDR3 covers 15 residues. The germline CDR1 and CDR2 sequences are GTSNPN and SVGIG (reference sequence). CDR3 DNA sequence: TGTGCCTGGAGCCGCAATGTTTTAGCGGGGTACGAGCAGTACTTC. As protein: CAWSRNVLAGYEQYF. Variable domain in full (rest from reference TRBV30 and TRBJ2-7): SQTIHQWPATLVQPVGSPLSLECTVEGTSNPNLYWYRQAAGRGLQLLFYSVGIGQISSEVPQNLSASRPQDRQFILSSKKLLLSDSGFYLCAWSRNVLAGYEQYFGPGTRLTVT.

This clone was observed once. The chain couples TRBV27 to TRBJ1-1; perhaps TRBD1 as D (5 bases). The length of the CDR3 is 15 residues. Trimming stripped 6 bases from V and 3 bases from J, with 17 bases between. The germline V gene encodes CDR1 MNHEY and CDR2 SMNVEV (reference sequence). The chain's CDR3 is CASSRSVRGDTEAFF. The CDR3 DNA reads TGTGCCAGCAGCCGTAGCGTGCGGGGGGACACTGAAGCTTTCTTT.